The 4 T cell receptor beta chains given below trace back to one sample, sequenced in a study of radiotherapy plus CTLA-4 blockade in lung cancer. Sequenced by immunoSEQ multiplex PCR; TCRdb stores in-frame clones only, minus some. The table includes roughly 80,000 clones, over 70% detected once. The sequences come from peripheral blood, collected from a patient treated with radiotherapy plus ipilimumab. These receptors all stem from a human donor with non-small cell lung cancer who had a partial response to radiotherapy plus ipilimumab. Some clones in this sample may be carry-over from other donors' samples.

Written as DNA, the CDR3 is TGTGCCAGCTCACCGGCAGGGTTTAATGAAAAACTGTTTTTT. This codes for CASSPAGFNEKLFF. This sequence joins TRBV18 and TRBJ1-4; D possibly corresponds to TRBD1 (5 bases). CDR1 is KGHSH and CDR2 is LQKENI in the germline V gene. The V end was cut by 3 bases, the J end by 4 bases, with 9 bases between. The CDR3 extends over 14 amino acids.

The chain recombines TRBV4-3 with TRBJ1-6; TRBD1 matches 8 bases. V shed 3 bases, J shed 9 bases, and the junction held 4 bases outside the gene matches. Germline V gene sequence: CDR1 LGHNA, CDR2 YSLEER. CDR3 length equals 14 residues. The CDR3 DNA reads as TGCGCCAGCAGCCAGGGGACAGGAGGTTCACCCCTCCACTTT. Its protein product is CASSQGTGGSPLHF.

This clone was recorded once. The J gene is TRBJ1-1, the V gene TRBV2; 11 bases map to TRBD1. Germline loops: CDR1 SNHLY, CDR2 FYNNEI. The trim removed 4 bases at V and 11 bases at J, leaving 9 bases unmatched. CDR3 length: 14 amino acids. Here the CDR3 DNA reads TGTGCCAGCAGTGGCCCCTGGGACAGGGGGACGGCTTTCTTT. Protein sequence: CASSGPWDRGTAFF. Supplemented by reference TRBV2 and TRBJ1-1, the full variable domain reads EPEVTQTPSHQVTQMGQEVILRCVPISNHLYFYWYRQILGQKVEFLVSFYNNEISEKSEIFDDQFSVERPDGSNFTLKIRSTKLEDSAMYFCASSGPWDRGTAFFGQGTRLTVV.

V is TRBV27 and J is TRBJ1-2, with a possible D match to TRBD1 (5 bases). V was trimmed by 5 bases and J by 8 bases, leaving 12 bases between them. This CDR3 has 12 residues. The germline gives CDR1 MNHEY, CDR2 SMNVEV (reference sequence). CDR3 amino acids: CASSQPAGGYTF. CDR3 nucleotide sequence: TGTGCCAGCAGTCAACCCGCAGGGGGCTACACCTTC.